One and the same sample provided the 28 T cell receptor beta chains below, sequenced in a study of response to subunit inactivated influenza vaccine. One entry per CDR3 protein, called by TCRdb with MiXCR from the RT-PCR reads. The repertoire consists of more than 550,000 distinct CDR3 sequences, with approximately 11% occurring once and the leading ten covering approximately 11%. The same sample was also used in a study of T cells expressing NK-cell markers. Per that paper: Researchers built TCR beta cDNA using 5'RACE template switching with UMIs.

The specimen comprised PBMCs from blood, sampled on the day of vaccination. Source of these receptors: a man aged 50 or older who received an inactivated influenza vaccine.

This clonotype was detected only a few times. The genes are TRBV6-1 and TRBJ1-2; 7 bases agree with TRBD1. Germline V lookup: CDR1 MNHNS, CDR2 SASEGT. V shed 6 bases, J shed 5 bases, and the junction held 9 bases outside the gene matches. CDR3 length: 14 amino acids. CDR3 nucleotides: TGTGCCAGCAGCGGACAGGCGGACTATTATGGCTACACCTTC. This encodes CASSGQADYYGYTF.

The J gene is TRBJ2-5, the V gene TRBV3-1; perhaps TRBD2 as D (6 bases). CDR3 size: 14 residues. The V and J ends lost 1 base and 9 bases respectively, with 15 bases between them. The germline V gene encodes CDR1 LGHDT and CDR2 YNNKEL (reference sequence). The CDR3 sequence is CASSQARGGASQYF. DNA for the CDR3: TGTGCCAGCAGCCAAGCGCGAGGAGGGGCGTCCCAGTACTTC.

This clonotype has just a few counts. This chain links TRBV7-2 with TRBJ1-5; 7 bases are a match to TRBD1. The ends lost 3 bases at V and 11 bases at J; junction bases unmatched: 10. Germline CDR1 reads SGHTA; CDR2 reads FQGNSA. The CDR3 consists of 14 residues. The CDR3, as DNA: TGTGCCAGCAGCTTGTGGGGCGCACAGGGGACCCAGCATTTT. This gives the protein CASSLWGAQGTQHF.

There are many counts of this clonotype. This chain joins TRBV9 and TRBJ1-4; 12 bases match TRBD1. The V gene end was trimmed by 4 bases and the J gene end by 8 bases; junction bases not matched to a gene: 3. Looked up from germline, CDR1 is SGDLS and CDR2 is YYNGEE. The CDR3 is made up of 14 amino acids. CDR3 in amino acids: CASSRDRGREKLFF. The CDR3 coding sequence is TGTGCCAGCAGCCGGGACAGGGGGCGAGAAAAACTGTTTTTT.

This clonotype was seen only a few times. The gene calls are TRBV28 and TRBJ1-4; D not certain. The CDR3 length is 13 residues. Germline assignment: CDR1 MDHEN and CDR2 SYDVKM. V shed 5 bases and J shed 7 bases, with 11 bases lying between them. CDR3 in amino acids: CASSTTDPEKLFF. The CDR3 DNA is TGTGCCAGCAGTACCACTGACCCTGAAAAACTGTTTTTT.

This clonotype has at least ten counts. The J gene is TRBJ2-7, the V gene TRBV12-3 or TRBV12-4, with unresolved D. Trimming pared 6 bases from V and 3 bases from J, leaving 6 bases between. This CDR3 spans 11 amino acids. CDR3 DNA: TGTGCCAGCAGCAACCGCTACGAGCAGTACTTC. This codes for CASSNRYEQYF.

The V gene is TRBV7-8, the J gene TRBJ2-7; 12 bases map to TRBD1. This CDR3 is 15 amino acids long. CDR1 and CDR2 from the germline V gene are SGHVS and FQNEAQ. The V gene end was trimmed by 5 bases and the J gene end by 7 bases; junction bases not matched to a gene: 9. The CDR3 sequence is CASSARDRGRHEQYF. Written as DNA, the CDR3 is TGTGCCAGCAGCGCCCGGGACAGGGGGCGGCATGAGCAGTACTTC.

This clonotype has only a few counts. The chain is built from TRBV5-1 and TRBJ2-1; TRBD2 is a possible D gene (5 bases). This CDR3 has 15 amino acids. V was clipped by 0 bases and J by 3 bases, with 10 bases between them. Germline values: CDR1 SGHRS, CDR2 YFSETQ. The CDR3 region is CASSLAGWNYNEQFF. The CDR3 DNA follows: TGCGCCAGCAGCTTGGCGGGATGGAACTACAATGAGCAGTTCTTC.

This clonotype was seen a few times. CDR3 bases: TGTGCCAGCAGCCTGGCATGGGGTAATTCACCCCTCCACTTT. Translated: CASSLAWGNSPLHF. V gene TRBV27 combines with J gene TRBJ1-6; no firm D call. This CDR3 region has 14 residues. V lost 6 bases to trimming and J lost 6 bases, with 12 bases between them. CDR1 is MNHEY and CDR2 is SMNVEV in the germline V gene (reference sequence).

This clonotype was counted only a few times. The chain combines TRBV27 with TRBJ2-7; possibly TRBD2 for D (6 bases). The germline gives CDR1 MNHEY, CDR2 SMNVEV (reference sequence). V gave up 2 bases and J gave up 2 bases, with 10 bases separating them. There are 14 residues in the CDR3. The CDR3 sequence is CASSLGGIPYEQYF. CDR3 DNA sequence: TGTGCCAGCAGTTTAGGAGGGATCCCCTACGAGCAGTACTTC.

The V and J genes are TRBV7-2 and TRBJ2-5; D possibly corresponds to TRBD2 (5 bases). This CDR3 contains 13 residues. V lost 4 bases and J lost 3, with 9 bases in between. In germline, CDR1 is SGHTA, CDR2 FQGNSA. CDR3 loop: CASSSGIKETQYF. Written as DNA, the CDR3 is TGTGCCAGCAGCTCGGGGATAAAAGAGACCCAGTACTTC.

This clonotype showed up many times. The V gene is TRBV11-2, the J gene TRBJ2-1; D unresolved. Germline V gene data show CDR1 as SGHAT and CDR2 as FQNNGV. V was trimmed by 1 base and J by 5 bases, leaving 6 bases between them. The CDR3 loop spans 13 amino acids. The CDR3 DNA sequence: TGTGCCAGCAGCTTAGGGGCTAACAATGAGCAGTTCTTC. The encoded protein is CASSLGANNEQFF. Variable domain in full (rest from reference TRBV11-2 and TRBJ2-1): EAGVAQSPRYKIIEKRQSVAFWCNPISGHATLYWYQQILGQGPKLLIQFQNNGVVDDSQLPKDRFSAERLKGVDSTLKIQPAKLEDSAVYLCASSLGANNEQFFGPGTRLTVL.

The chain couples TRBV11-2 to TRBJ2-3; D is unclear. The CDR3 contains 11 residues. Germline V gene lookup returns CDR1 SGHAT and CDR2 FQNNGV. V lost 3 bases and J lost 10, with 8 bases in between. The CDR3 nucleotides read TGTGCCAGCAGCTTTAGGGCGGCGCAGTATTTT. Translated, it gives CASSFRAAQYF.

The genes are TRBV11-1 and TRBJ2-5; maybe TRBD2 (5 bases). The CDR3 consists of 18 residues. From germline, CDR1 is SGHAT and CDR2 FQDESV (reference sequence). Trimming shortened V by 4 bases and J by 2 bases, and 23 bases separated the two germline ends. This CDR3 is CASSSPGNGIAAQETQYF. The CDR3, as DNA: TGTGCCAGCAGCTCCCCCGGGAATGGGATAGCAGCACAAGAGACCCAGTACTTC.

This clonotype was observed a few times. This chain links TRBV7-3 with TRBJ2-1; 7 bases agree with TRBD2. This CDR3 comprises 13 residues. V gave up 5 bases and J gave up 9 bases; unmatched junction bases: 7. Germline V gene lookup returns CDR1 SGHTA and CDR2 FQGTGA. CDR3: CASSNAGVGEQFF. Written as DNA, the CDR3 is TGTGCCAGCAGCAATGCGGGAGTAGGTGAGCAGTTCTTC.

This clonotype was seen repeatedly, ten times or more. This chain connects TRBV4-3 to TRBJ2-1, with a possible D match to TRBD1 (6 bases). Trimming removed 5 bases at V and 10 bases at J, with 9 bases between. The CDR3 is made up of 11 amino acids. Germline loops: CDR1 LGHNA, CDR2 YSLEER. The CDR3 DNA sequence: TGCGCCAGCAGCGGAAGGGGGGAGCAGTTCTTC. Translated: CASSGRGEQFF.

This clonotype came up a few times. V is TRBV20-1 and J is TRBJ2-1, with 8 bases lining up with TRBD2. There are 14 residues in the CDR3. The germline V gene encodes CDR1 DFQATT and CDR2 SNEGSKA (reference sequence). V trimming: 5 bases; J trimming: 6 bases; junction bases outside the gene matches: 9. DNA for the CDR3: TGCAGTGCTTCAAGAGGGGGACTAGTCAATGAGCAGTTCTTC. Translation: CSASRGGLVNEQFF.

This clonotype was detected only a few times. The chain recombines TRBV3-1 with TRBJ1-1; possibly TRBD1 for D (5 bases). This CDR3 spans 13 amino acids. Germline V CDR1 and CDR2: LGHDT, YNNKEL (reference sequence). V was trimmed by 4 bases and J by 3 bases, leaving 9 bases between them. The CDR3 coding sequence is TGTGCCAGCAGCCCTGGAGGGGACACTGAAGCTTTCTTT. Its translation is CASSPGGDTEAFF.

The chain carries TRBV5-4 and TRBJ2-4; 7 bases line up with TRBD1. V lost 0 bases and J lost 1; bases outside the gene matches: 4. There are 16 residues in the CDR3. The germline V gene encodes CDR1 SGHNT and CDR2 YYREEE (reference sequence). Here the CDR3 DNA reads TGTGCCAGCAGCTTGGAGGGGGCGCGGGCCAAAAACATTCAGTACTTC. Its translation: CASSLEGARAKNIQYF. Using reference TRBV5-4 and TRBJ2-4 for the parts outside the CDR3, the full variable domain is ETGVTQSPTHLIKTRGQQVTLRCSSQSGHNTVSWYQQALGQGPQFIFQYYREEENGRGNFPPRFSGLQFPNYSSELNVNALELDDSALYLCASSLEGARAKNIQYFGAGTRLSVL.

This clonotype was seen repeatedly, ten times or more. The V call is TRBV20-1, the J call TRBJ2-2, with a possible D match to TRBD1 (6 bases). V lost 2 bases and J lost 5, with 12 bases in between. This CDR3 region has 14 residues. CDR1 DFQATT and CDR2 SNEGSKA come from the germline V gene (reference sequence). The CDR3 region is CSARSRGRTGELFF. DNA of the CDR3: TGCAGTGCTAGATCCAGGGGCCGTACCGGGGAGCTGTTTTTT.

The rearrangement joins TRBV18 to TRBJ2-7; no definite D call. Trimming took 4 bases from V and 12 from J, leaving 19 bases between them. The germline gives CDR1 KGHSH, CDR2 LQKENI. The CDR3 loop spans 13 amino acids. The CDR3 here is CASSLTASPPPYF. The CDR3 region has the DNA TGTGCCAGCTCACTTACGGCCAGCCCTCCCCCGTACTTC.

This clonotype was counted only a few times. J is TRBJ2-4 and V is TRBV12-3 or TRBV12-4; D uncertain. CDR3 length: 12 residues. Trimming stripped 4 bases from V and 8 bases from J, with 9 bases between. The CDR3: CASSSNVDIQYF. For the CDR3, the DNA is TGTGCCAGCAGTTCCAACGTGGACATTCAGTACTTC.

This clonotype was seen at least ten times. V and J are TRBV29-1 and TRBJ2-1; maybe TRBD2 (6 bases). V shed 7 bases and J shed 4 bases, with 20 bases lying between them. This CDR3 is 15 amino acids long. CDR1 and CDR2 from the germline V gene are SQVTM and ANQGSEA. This CDR3 reads CSARESGSGYNEQFF. The CDR3 DNA is TGCAGCGCCCGAGAGTCCGGGAGTGGGTACAATGAGCAGTTCTTC.

The sample holds many counts of this clonotype. The V call is TRBV10-3, the J call TRBJ2-5; 9 nucleotides match TRBD1. The CDR3 totals 13 residues. J lost 5 bases, V lost 6 bases, and 4 bases had no gene match. The V gene's germline CDR1 is ENHRY and CDR2 SYGVKD. The CDR3 sequence: CAISPGQGETQYF. The CDR3 bases are TGTGCCATCAGCCCGGGACAGGGTGAGACCCAGTACTTC.

This rearrangement joins TRBV5-1 to TRBJ1-2; D call uncertain. Trimming shortened V by 1 base and J by 0 bases, and 10 bases separated the two germline ends. The V gene's germline CDR1 is SGHRS and CDR2 YFSETQ. The CDR3 extends over 15 amino acids. The CDR3 spells CASSLSSPANYGYTF. In nucleotides, the CDR3 is TGCGCCAGCAGCTTGAGTAGCCCCGCTAACTATGGCTACACCTTC.

This clonotype has at least ten counts. The chain joins TRBV11-2 to TRBJ2-4, with TRBD2 as a possible D gene (6 bases). Germline V gives CDR1 SGHAT, CDR2 FQNNGV. The CDR3 covers 17 residues. Deletions cut 0 bases from V and 1 base from J, with 13 bases between. The CDR3 DNA reads as TGTGCCAGCAGCTTAGAGGCCGGGAGAAAGGCCAAAAACATTCAGTACTTC. Protein product: CASSLEAGRKAKNIQYF. Using reference TRBV11-2 and TRBJ2-4 for the parts outside the CDR3, the full variable domain is EAGVAQSPRYKIIEKRQSVAFWCNPISGHATLYWYQQILGQGPKLLIQFQNNGVVDDSQLPKDRFSAERLKGVDSTLKIQPAKLEDSAVYLCASSLEAGRKAKNIQYFGAGTRLSVL.

This clonotype was counted at least ten times. The chain employs TRBV27 and TRBJ2-7; 7 positions match TRBD1. Germline V CDR1 and CDR2: MNHEY, SMNVEV (reference sequence). The CDR3 spans 15 residues. The trim removed 5 bases at V and 2 bases at J, leaving 9 bases unmatched. CDR3 amino acids: CASSPDRVIPYEQYF. CDR3 DNA sequence: TGTGCCAGCAGTCCAGACAGGGTAATCCCCTACGAGCAGTACTTC.

This clonotype was counted ten times or more. The chain employs TRBV10-3 and TRBJ2-5; TRBD2 might be the D (5 bases). CDR1 ENHRY and CDR2 SYGVKD come from the germline V gene. V dropped 0 bases and J dropped 5 bases, with 7 bases sitting between them. This CDR3 is 13 amino acids long. The CDR3: CAISESSGETQYF. The CDR3 DNA is TGTGCCATCAGTGAGTCTTCGGGGGAGACCCAGTACTTC.